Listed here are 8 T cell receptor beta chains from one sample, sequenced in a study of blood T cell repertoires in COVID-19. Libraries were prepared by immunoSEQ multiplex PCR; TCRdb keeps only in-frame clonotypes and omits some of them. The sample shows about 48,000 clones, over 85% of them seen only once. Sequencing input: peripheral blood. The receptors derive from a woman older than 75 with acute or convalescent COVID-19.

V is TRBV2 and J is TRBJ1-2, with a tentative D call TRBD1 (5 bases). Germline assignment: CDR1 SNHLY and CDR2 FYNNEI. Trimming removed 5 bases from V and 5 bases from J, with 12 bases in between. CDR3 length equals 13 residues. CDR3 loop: CASSRGGLYGYTF. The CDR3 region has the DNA TGTGCCAGCAGTCGCGGGGGGTTATATGGCTACACCTTC.

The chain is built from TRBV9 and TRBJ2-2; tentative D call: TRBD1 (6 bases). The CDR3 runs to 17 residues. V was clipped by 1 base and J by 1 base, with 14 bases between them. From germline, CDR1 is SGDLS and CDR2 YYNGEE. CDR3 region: CASSVSSPTGNTGELFF. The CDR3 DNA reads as TGTGCCAGCAGCGTAAGTAGTCCGACAGGGAACACCGGGGAGCTGTTTTTT.

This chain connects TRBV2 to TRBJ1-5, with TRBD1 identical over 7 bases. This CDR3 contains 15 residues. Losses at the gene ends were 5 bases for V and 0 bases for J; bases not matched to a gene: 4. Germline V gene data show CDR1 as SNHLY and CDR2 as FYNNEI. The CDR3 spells CASSLRGHSNQPQHF. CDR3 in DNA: TGTGCCAGCAGTCTGAGGGGGCATAGCAATCAGCCCCAGCATTTT.

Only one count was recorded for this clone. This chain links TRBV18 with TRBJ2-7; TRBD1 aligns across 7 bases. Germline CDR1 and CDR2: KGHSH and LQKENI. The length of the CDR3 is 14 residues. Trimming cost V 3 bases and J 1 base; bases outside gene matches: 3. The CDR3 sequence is CASSPRTGSYEQYV. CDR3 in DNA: TGTGCCAGCTCACCCCGGACAGGTTCCTACGAGCAGTACGTC.

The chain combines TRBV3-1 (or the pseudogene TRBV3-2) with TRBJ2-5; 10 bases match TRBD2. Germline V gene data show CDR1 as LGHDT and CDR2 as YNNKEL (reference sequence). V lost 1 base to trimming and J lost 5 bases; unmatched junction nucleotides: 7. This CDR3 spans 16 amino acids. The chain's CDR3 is CASSQVSGGAGETQYF. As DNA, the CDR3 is TGTGCCAGCAGCCAAGTGAGCGGGGGGGCCGGGGAGACCCAGTACTTC.

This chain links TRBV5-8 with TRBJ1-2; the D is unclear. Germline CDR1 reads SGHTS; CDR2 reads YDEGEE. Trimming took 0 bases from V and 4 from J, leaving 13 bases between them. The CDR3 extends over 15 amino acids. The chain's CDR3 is CASSLEGAYSYGYTF. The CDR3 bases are TGTGCCAGCAGCTTGGAGGGAGCCTACAGCTATGGCTACACCTTC.

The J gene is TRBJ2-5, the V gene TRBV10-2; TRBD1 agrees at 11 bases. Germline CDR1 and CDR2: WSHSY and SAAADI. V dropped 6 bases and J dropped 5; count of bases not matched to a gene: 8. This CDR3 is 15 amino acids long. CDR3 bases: TGCGCCAGCAGGGGGACAGGGGGGGCACTGGAGACCCAGTACTTC. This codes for CASRGTGGALETQYF.

The CDR3 is CASSAGFGGQPQHF. The CDR3 DNA sequence: TGTGCCAGCAGTGCAGGGTTCGGCGGTCAGCCCCAGCATTTT. V usage is TRBV2 and J usage is TRBJ1-5; D possibly corresponds to TRBD1 (5 bases). V dropped 4 bases and J dropped 6 bases, with 13 bases sitting between them. The CDR3 is 14 residues long. Germline V gene data show CDR1 as SNHLY and CDR2 as FYNNEI.